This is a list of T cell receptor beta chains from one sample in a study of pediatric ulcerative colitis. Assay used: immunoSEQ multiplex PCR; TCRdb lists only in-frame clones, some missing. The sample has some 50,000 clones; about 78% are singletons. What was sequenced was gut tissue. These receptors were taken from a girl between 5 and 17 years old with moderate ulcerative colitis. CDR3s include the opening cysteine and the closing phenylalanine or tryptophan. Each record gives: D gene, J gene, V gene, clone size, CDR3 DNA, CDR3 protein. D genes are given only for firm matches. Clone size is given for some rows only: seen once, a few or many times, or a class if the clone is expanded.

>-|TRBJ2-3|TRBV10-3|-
TGTGCCATCAGCGGGGCCACAGATACGCAGTATTTT
CAISGATDTQYF
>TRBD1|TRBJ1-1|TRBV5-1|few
TGCGCCAGCAGCTGGGACAGGAACACTGAAGCTTTCTTT
CASSWDRNTEAFF
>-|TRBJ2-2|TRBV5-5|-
TGTGCCAGCATCCCGAGCCCCGCAGGCGTTGGGACCGGGGAGCTGTTTTTT
CASIPSPAGVGTGELFF
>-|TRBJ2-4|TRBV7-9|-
TGTGCCAGCAGCATAACCGGGGGCCTCAACATTCAGTACTTC
CASSITGGLNIQYF
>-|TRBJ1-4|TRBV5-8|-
TGTGCCAGCATAGGGTACGACCGGCGAAAACTGTTTTTT
CASIGYDRRKLFF
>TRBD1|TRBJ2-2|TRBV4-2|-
TGTGCCAGCAGCCGACAGGGTTTAACCGGGGAGCTGTTTTTT
CASSRQGLTGELFF
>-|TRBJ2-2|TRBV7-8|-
TGTGCCAGCAGTATTGAGGGTCTCACCGGGGAGCTGTTTTTT
CASSIEGLTGELFF
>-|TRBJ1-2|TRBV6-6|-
TGTGCCAGCAGTGCTTCCGGGACCGCGAATGGCTACACCTTC
CASSASGTANGYTF
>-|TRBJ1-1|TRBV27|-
TGTGCCAGCAGTTCGGCTTACGCGGACACTGAAGCTTTCTTT
CASSSAYADTEAFF
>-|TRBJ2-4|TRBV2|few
TGTGCCAGCATACTGAACCGGGACATGGGGTACTTC
CASILNRDMGYF
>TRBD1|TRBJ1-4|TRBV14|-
TGTGCCAGCAGCCACCCGACAGGGACTAATGAAAAACTGTTTTTT
CASSHPTGTNEKLFF
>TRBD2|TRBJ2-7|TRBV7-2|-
TGTGCCAGCAGCTTGAAGGGACTACCCGAGTACTTC
CASSLKGLPEYF
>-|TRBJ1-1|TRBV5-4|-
TGTGCCAGCAGCTTGTGGGTGAACACTGAAGCTTTCTTT
CASSLWVNTEAFF
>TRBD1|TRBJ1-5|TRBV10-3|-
TGTGCCATCAGTGAGTGGGACAGGCAGCACAATCAGCCCCAGCATTTT
CAISEWDRQHNQPQHF
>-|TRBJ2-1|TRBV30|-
TGTGCCTGGAGTAGGAGCCAGGGCCCCTACAATGAGCAGTTCTTC
CAWSRSQGPYNEQFF
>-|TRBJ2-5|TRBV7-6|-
TGTGCCAGCAGAGCGAAAGAGACCCAGTACTTC
CASRAKETQYF
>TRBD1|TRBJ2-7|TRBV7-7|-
TGTGCTGGCAGCCCGGGACAGGGAGCATCCAACGAGCAGTACTTC
CAGSPGQGASNEQYF
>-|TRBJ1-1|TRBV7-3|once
TGTGCCAGCCGGCCCCCTTCGGGGGGCACTGAAGCTTTCTTT
CASRPPSGGTEAFF
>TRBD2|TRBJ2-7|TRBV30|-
TGTGCCTGGAAACTAGCGGGAGGGACCTCCGACGAGCAGTACTTC
CAWKLAGGTSDEQYF
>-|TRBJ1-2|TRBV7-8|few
TGTGCCAGCTTGGGGTTTAGTGGCTACACCTTC
CASLGFSGYTF
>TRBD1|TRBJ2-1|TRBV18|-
TGTGCCAGCTCACACGGGACAGGGACTTACAATGAGCAGTTCTTC
CASSHGTGTYNEQFF
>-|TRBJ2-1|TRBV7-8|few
TGTGCCAGCAGGCGTGCACCGGCCTCCTACAATGAGCAGTTCTTC
CASRRAPASYNEQFF
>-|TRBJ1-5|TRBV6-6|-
TGTGCCAGCAGTTCCCCTGGGGTCCAGCCCCAGCATTTT
CASSSPGVQPQHF
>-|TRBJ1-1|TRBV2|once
TGTGCCAGCAGTGGAATAATTCGAACTGAAGCTTTCTTT
CASSGIIRTEAFF
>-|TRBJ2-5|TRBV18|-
TGTGCCAGCTCACCACCCATCTCCGGAGAGACCCAGTACTTC
CASSPPISGETQYF
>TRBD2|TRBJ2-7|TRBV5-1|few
TGCGCCAGCAGCCAGCGCGGGGGGGACGAGCAGTACTTC
CASSQRGGDEQYF
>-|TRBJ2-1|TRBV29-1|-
TGCAGCGTTGAGGGTAGGGTATATGAGCAGTTCTTC
CSVEGRVYEQFF
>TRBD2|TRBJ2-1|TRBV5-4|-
TGTGCCAGCAGCTTGTCGCGGGAGGCTGAGCAGTTCTTC
CASSLSREAEQFF
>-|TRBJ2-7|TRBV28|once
TGTGCCAGCAGTCACCAATACGAGCAGTACTTC
CASSHQYEQYF
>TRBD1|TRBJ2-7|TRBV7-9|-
TGTGCCAGCGGCGGACAGGGGAACTCCTACGAGCAGTACTTC
CASGGQGNSYEQYF
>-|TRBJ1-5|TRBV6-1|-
TGTGCCAGCAGACCCTTTAGAACGACAGTGCAGCCCCAGCATTTT
CASRPFRTTVQPQHF
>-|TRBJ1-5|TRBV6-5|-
TGTGCCAGCAGTTACAGGGGACAAGGGGATCAGCCCCAGCATTTT
CASSYRGQGDQPQHF
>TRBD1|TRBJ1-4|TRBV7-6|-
TGTGCCAGCAGCTTATCGACAGGGGGCGGGAATGAAAAACTGTTTTTT
CASSLSTGGGNEKLFF
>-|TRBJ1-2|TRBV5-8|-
TGTGCCAGCAGCTTCCGAGGGTTTCGTTCAGGCTACACCTTC
CASSFRGFRSGYTF
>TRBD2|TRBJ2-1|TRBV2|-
TGTGCCAGCAGTGGGGTCCCGGGACTAGCGGGAGCAAGCTCCTACAATGAGCAGTTCTTC
CASSGVPGLAGASSYNEQFF
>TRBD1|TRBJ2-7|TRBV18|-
TGTGCCAGCTCACCCGGGACAGCCTGGGAGCAGTACTTC
CASSPGTAWEQYF
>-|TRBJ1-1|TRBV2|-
TGTGCCAGCAGTGAAGCACGGGGTTGGGTCACTGAAGCTTTCTTT
CASSEARGWVTEAFF
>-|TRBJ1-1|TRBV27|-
TGTGCCAGCAGTTCCAAACCATACACTGAAGCTTTCTTT
CASSSKPYTEAFF
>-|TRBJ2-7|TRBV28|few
TGTGCCAGCAGTTTATTGGGACACCCCTACGAGCAGTACTTC
CASSLLGHPYEQYF
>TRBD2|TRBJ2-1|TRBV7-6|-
TGTGCCAGCAGCTCGGGGGGAGGGAACTCGATCTACAATGAGCAGTTCTTC
CASSSGGGNSIYNEQFF
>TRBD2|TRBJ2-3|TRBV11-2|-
TGTGCCAGCAGCCCCGTGCGGGGGGGAGGAGCAGATACGCAGTATTTT
CASSPVRGGGADTQYF
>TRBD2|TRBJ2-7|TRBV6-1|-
TGTGCCAGCAGTGTTATTCTAGCGGGAGCGGGCCCCTACGAGCAGTACTTC
CASSVILAGAGPYEQYF
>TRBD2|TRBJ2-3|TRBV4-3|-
TGCGCCAGCAGCCAAGAGCGCGGGGGGGCAGATACGCAGTATTTT
CASSQERGGADTQYF
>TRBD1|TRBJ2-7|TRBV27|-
TGTGCCAGCAGTTGGACCGGGACAGGGGTGGACGAGCAGTACTTC
CASSWTGTGVDEQYF
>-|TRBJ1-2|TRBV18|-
TGTGCCAGCTCACCATCGGGTAGGGGGAATTCTAACTATGGCTACACCTTC
CASSPSGRGNSNYGYTF
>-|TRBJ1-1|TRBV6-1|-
TGTGCCAGCGGACCGGGGGCCAATTTTGAAGCTTTCTTT
CASGPGANFEAFF
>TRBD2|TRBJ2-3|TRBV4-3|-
TGCGCCAGCAGCCGCCAAGCGGGGGGGGTGACAGATACGCAGTATTTT
CASSRQAGGVTDTQYF
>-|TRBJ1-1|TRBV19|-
TGTGCCAGTAGTACCAGGGTAATGAACACTGAAGCTTTCTTT
CASSTRVMNTEAFF
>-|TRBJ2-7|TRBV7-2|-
TGTGCCAGCAGCCCGCAGTCCGGCTACGAGCAGTACTTC
CASSPQSGYEQYF
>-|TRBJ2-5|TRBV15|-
TGTGCCACCAGCAGTAACAGAGAGACCCAGTACTTC
CATSSNRETQYF
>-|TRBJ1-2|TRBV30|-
TGTGCCTGGAGTATGGGGAACTATGGCTACACCTTC
CAWSMGNYGYTF
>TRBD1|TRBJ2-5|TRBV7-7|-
TGTGCTAGCAGCTTAGCTAAGTCGGACAGGGAGACCCAGTACTTC
CASSLAKSDRETQYF
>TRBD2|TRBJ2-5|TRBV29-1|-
TGCAGCGGAGCGATCACTAGCGGGGACGCCCAAGAGACCCAGTACTTC
CSGAITSGDAQETQYF
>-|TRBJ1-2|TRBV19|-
TGTGCCAGTAGTAGTCCGTTCGGGGGAACCTATGGCTACACCTTC
CASSSPFGGTYGYTF